This T cell receptor (beta chain) appears in the sequencing data of a study of T cells in Graves' hyperthyroidism and ophthalmopathy. Notes on the study in general: Blood also showed most of the thyroid clonotypes that were expanded above 0.001. In simple terms, a model built on 13 V-J features told ophthalmopathy apart from stable hyperthyroidism.

Thyroid ultrasound and orbital computed tomography, with clinical symptoms and serum thyroxine and TRAb, informed diagnoses. There were TCR beta CDR3 regions amplified from RNA transcripts. The HTBI primer set drove a first-round RT-PCR of the TCR CDR3. TCRdb passed the multiplex PCR reads through MiXCR, listing each CDR3 protein once. The table lists a few hundred thousand distinct CDR3 sequences, approximately 15% of them singletons. CDR1 and CDR2 from the germline V gene are LGHDT and YNNKEL (reference sequence). Trimming removed 3 bases from V and 2 bases from J, with 14 bases in between. The CDR3 runs to 15 residues. This clonotype was counted many times. Its specificity is not known.

The clonotype comes from a middle-aged woman with Graves' ophthalmopathy. The sequenced sample was blood. The V gene is TRBV3-1, the J gene TRBJ2-7; D uncertain. The CDR3, as DNA: TGTGCCAGCAGCCATACTCGAGGCAGACCCTACGAGCAGTACTTC. The encoded protein is CASSHTRGRPYEQYF.